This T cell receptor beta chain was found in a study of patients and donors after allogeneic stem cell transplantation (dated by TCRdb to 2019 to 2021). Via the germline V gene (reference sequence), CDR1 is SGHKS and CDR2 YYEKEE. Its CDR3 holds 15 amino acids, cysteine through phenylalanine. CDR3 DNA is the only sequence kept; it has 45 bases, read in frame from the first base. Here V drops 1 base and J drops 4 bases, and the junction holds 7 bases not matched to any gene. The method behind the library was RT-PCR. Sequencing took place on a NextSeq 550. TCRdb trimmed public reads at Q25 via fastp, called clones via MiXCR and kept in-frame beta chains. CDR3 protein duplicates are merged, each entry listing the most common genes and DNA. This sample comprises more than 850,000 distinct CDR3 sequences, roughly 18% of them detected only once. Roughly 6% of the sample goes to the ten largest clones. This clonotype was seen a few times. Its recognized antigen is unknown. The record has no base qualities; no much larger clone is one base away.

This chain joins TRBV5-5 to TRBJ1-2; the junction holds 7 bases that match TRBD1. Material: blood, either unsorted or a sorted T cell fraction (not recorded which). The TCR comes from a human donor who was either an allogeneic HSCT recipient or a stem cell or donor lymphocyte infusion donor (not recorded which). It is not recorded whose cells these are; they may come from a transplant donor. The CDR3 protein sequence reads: CASSLIGAGGYGYTF. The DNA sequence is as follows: TGTGCCAGCAGCTTGATCGGGGCAGGGGGCTATGGCTACACCTTC.